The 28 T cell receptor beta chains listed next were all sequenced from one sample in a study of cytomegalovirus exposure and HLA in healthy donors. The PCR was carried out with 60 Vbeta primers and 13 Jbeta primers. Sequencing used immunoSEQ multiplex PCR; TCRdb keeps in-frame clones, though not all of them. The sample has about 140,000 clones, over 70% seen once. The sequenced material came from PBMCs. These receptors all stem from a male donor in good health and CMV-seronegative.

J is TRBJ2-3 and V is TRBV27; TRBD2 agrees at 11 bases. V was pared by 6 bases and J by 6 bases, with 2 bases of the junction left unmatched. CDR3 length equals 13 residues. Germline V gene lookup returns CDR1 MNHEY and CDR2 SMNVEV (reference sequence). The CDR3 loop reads CASSRLAGDTQYF. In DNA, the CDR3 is TGTGCCAGCAGCCGACTAGCGGGGGATACGCAGTATTTT.

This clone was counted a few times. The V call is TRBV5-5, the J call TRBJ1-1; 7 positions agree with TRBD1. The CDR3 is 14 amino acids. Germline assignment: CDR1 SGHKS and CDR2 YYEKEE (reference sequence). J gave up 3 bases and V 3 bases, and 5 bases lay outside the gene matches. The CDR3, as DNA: TGTGCCAGCAGCTGGTGGACAGGTCACACTGAAGCTTTCTTT. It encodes CASSWWTGHTEAFF.

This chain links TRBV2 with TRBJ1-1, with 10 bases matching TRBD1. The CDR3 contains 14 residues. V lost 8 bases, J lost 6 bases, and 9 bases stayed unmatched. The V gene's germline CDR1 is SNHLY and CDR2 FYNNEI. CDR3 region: CASGTGDNNAEAFF. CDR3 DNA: TGTGCCAGCGGGACAGGGGACAACAACGCTGAAGCTTTCTTT.

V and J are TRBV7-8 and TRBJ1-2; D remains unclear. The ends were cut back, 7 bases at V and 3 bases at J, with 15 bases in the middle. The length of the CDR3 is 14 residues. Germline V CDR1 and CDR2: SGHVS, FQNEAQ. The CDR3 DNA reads TGTGCCAGCAATTTTGCCCGGCAGGACTATGGCTACACCTTC. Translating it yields CASNFARQDYGYTF. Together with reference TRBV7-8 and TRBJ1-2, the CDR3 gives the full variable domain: GAGVSQSPRYKVAKRGQDVALRCDPISGHVSLFWYQQALGQGPEFLTYFQNEAQLDKSGLPSDRFFAERPEGSVSTLKIQRTQQEDSAVYLCASNFARQDYGYTFGSGTRLTVV.

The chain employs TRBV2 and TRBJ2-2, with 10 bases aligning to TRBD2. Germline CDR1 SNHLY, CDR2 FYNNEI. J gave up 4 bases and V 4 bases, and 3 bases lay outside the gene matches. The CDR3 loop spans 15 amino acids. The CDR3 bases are TGTGCCAGCAGTGGGAGACTAGCGGGCACCGGGGAGCTGTTTTTT. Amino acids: CASSGRLAGTGELFF.

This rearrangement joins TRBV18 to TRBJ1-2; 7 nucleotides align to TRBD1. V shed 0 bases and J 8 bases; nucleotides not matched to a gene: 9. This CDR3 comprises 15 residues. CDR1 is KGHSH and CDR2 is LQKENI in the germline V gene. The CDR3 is CASSPPVDRVTGYTF. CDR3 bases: TGTGCCAGCTCACCACCGGTCGACAGGGTCACAGGCTACACCTTC.

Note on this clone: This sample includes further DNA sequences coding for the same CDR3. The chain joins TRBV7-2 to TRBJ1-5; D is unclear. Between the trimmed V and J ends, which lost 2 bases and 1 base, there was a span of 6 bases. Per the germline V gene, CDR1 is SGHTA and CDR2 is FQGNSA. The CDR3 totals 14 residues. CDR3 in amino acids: CASSLFQSNQPQHF. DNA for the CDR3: TGTGCCAGCAGCTTATTCCAGAGCAATCAGCCCCAGCATTTT.

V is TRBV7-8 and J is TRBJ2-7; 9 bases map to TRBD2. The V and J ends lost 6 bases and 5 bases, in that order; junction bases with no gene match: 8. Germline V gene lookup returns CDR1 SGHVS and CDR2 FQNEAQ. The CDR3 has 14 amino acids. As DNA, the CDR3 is TGTGCCAGCAGTGCTGCGGGGGGGCCCAACGAGCAGTACTTC. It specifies CASSAAGGPNEQYF.

CDR3 sequence (DNA): TGTGCCAGCAGCCGGACAGGACCCACAGATACGCAGTATTTT. Its protein is CASSRTGPTDTQYF. The rearrangement links TRBV7-9 to TRBJ2-3; 7 bases map to TRBD1. The V and J ends lost 5 bases and 2 bases, in that order; junction bases with no gene match: 4. Germline CDR1 and CDR2: SEHNR and FQNEAQ (reference sequence). This CDR3 has 14 residues.

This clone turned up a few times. CDR3 residues: CATIPQGDSSYEQYF. CDR3 sequence (DNA): TGTGCCACCATACCCCAGGGGGACAGTTCCTACGAGCAGTACTTC. This chain links TRBV6-5 with TRBJ2-7; 7 positions agree with TRBD1. In germline, CDR1 is MNHEY, CDR2 SVGAGI. With V trimmed by 10 bases and J by 1 base, 13 bases remained unmatched. CDR3 size: 15 residues.

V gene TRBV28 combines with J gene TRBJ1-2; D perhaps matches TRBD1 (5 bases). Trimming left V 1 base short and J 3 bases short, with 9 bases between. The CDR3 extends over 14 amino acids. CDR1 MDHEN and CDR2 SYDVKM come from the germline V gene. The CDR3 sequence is CASSLFGQDYGYTF. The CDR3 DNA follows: TGTGCCAGCAGTTTATTCGGACAAGACTATGGCTACACCTTC.

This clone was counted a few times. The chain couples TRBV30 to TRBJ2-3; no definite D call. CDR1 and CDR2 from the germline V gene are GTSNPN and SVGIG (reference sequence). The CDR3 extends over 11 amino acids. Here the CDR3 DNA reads TGTGCATTTGGAGTCGCAGATACGCAGTATTTT. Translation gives CAFGVADTQYF.

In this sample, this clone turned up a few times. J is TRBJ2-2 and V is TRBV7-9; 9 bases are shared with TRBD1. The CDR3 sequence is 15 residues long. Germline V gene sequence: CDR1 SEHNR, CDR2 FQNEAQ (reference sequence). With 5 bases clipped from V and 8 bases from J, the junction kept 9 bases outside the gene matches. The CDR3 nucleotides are TGTGCCAGCAGCCCGCAGACAGGGGGGTCGGGGGAGCTGTTTTTT. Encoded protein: CASSPQTGGSGELFF.

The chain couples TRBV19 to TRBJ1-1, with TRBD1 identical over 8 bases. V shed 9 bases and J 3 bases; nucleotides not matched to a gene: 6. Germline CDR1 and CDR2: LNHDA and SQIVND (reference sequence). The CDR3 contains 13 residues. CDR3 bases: TGTGCCAGCACCAGGGGGCACGACACTGAAGCTTTCTTT. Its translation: CASTRGHDTEAFF.

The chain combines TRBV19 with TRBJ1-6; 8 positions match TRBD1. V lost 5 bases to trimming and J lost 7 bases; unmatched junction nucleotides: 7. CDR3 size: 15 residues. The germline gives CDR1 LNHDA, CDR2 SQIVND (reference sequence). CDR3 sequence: CASSVQGDGNSPLHF. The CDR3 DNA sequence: TGTGCCAGTAGTGTACAGGGGGACGGGAATTCACCCCTCCACTTT.

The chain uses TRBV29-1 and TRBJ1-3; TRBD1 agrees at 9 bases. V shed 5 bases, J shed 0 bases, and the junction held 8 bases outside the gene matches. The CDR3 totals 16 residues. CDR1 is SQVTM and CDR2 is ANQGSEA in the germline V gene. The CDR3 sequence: CSVSRGTGISGNTIYF. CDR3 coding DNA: TGCAGCGTTAGTAGAGGGACAGGGATCTCTGGAAACACCATATATTTT.

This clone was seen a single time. The CDR3 DNA sequence: TGTGCCAGCAGCAAGACGACGGGACAGCTTTACAATGAGCAGTTCTTC. Translated, it gives CASSKTTGQLYNEQFF. This chain connects TRBV5-5 to TRBJ2-1, with 7 bases fitting TRBD1. CDR3 length equals 16 residues. Germline assignment: CDR1 SGHKS and CDR2 YYEKEE (reference sequence). Trimming cost V 4 bases and J 4 bases; bases outside gene matches: 11.

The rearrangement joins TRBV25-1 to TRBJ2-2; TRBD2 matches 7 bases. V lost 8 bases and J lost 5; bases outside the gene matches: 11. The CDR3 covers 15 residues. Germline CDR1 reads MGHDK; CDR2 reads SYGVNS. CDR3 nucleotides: TGTGCCAGCGAACAATGGAGTAGCGGGACCGGGGAGCTGTTTTTT. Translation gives CASEQWSSGTGELFF.

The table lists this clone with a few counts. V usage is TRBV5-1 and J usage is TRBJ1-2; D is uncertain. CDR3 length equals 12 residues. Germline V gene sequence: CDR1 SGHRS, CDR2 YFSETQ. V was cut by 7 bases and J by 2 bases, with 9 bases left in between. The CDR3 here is CASFGGNYGYTF. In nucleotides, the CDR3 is TGCGCCAGCTTTGGAGGCAACTATGGCTACACCTTC.

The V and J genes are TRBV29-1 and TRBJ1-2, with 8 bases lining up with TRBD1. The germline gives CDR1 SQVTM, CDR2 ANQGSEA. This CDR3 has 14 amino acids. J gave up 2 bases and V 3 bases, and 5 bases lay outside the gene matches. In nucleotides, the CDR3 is TGCAGCGTTGATTCGGGGGACAGGAACTATGGCTACACCTTC. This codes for CSVDSGDRNYGYTF.

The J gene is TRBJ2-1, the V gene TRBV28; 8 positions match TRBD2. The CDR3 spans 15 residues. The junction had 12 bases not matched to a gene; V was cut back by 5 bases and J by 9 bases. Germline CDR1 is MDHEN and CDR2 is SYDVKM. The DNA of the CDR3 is TGTGCCAGCAGTCCCGGGAGGGCCGAATCCAGTGAGCAGTTCTTC. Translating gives CASSPGRAESSEQFF.

The CDR3 sequence is CASSPYRVFNEKLFF. CDR3 DNA: TGTGCCAGTAGTCCCTACAGGGTGTTCAATGAAAAACTGTTTTTT. This chain connects TRBV19 to TRBJ1-4; TRBD1 is a possible D gene (6 bases). The length of the CDR3 is 15 residues. Trimming took off 5 bases at V and 5 bases at J, with 15 bases between the two ends. From germline, CDR1 is LNHDA and CDR2 SQIVND (reference sequence). The entire variable domain, with the rest obtained from reference TRBV19 and TRBJ1-4, is as follows: DGGITQSPKYLFRKEGQNVTLSCEQNLNHDAMYWYRQDPGQGLRLIYYSQIVNDFQKGDIAEGYSVSREKKESFPLTVTSAQKNPTAFYLCASSPYRVFNEKLFFGSGTQLSVL.

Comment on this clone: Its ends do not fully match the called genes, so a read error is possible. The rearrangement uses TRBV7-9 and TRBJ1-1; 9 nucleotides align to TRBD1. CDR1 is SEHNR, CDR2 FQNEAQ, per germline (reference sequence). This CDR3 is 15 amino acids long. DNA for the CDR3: TGTTCCAGCAGCTCTGGACAGGGGACGAACACTGAAGCTTTCTTT. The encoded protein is CSSSSGQGTNTEAFF.

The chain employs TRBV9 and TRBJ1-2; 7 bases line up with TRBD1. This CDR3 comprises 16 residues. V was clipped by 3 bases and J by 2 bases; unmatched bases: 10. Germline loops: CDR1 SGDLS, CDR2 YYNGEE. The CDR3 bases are TGTGCCAGCAGCGAACCCCTTCAGGGGGAGAACTATGGCTACACCTTC. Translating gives CASSEPLQGENYGYTF.

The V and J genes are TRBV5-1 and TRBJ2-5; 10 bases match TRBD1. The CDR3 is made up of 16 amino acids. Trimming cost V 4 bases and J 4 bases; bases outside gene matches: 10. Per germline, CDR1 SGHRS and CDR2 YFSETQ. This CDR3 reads CASSQRPGQGRETQYF. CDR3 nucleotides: TGCGCCAGCAGCCAAAGACCGGGACAGGGGAGAGAGACCCAGTACTTC.

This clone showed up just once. CDR3 residues: CASSHPGGLAISYEQYF. Here the CDR3 DNA reads TGTGCCAGCAGCCACCCCGGGGGACTAGCGATCTCCTACGAGCAGTACTTC. This chain connects TRBV5-6 to TRBJ2-7; the match to TRBD2 covers 10 bases. Trimming took 4 bases from V and 0 from J; bases not matched to a gene: 10. Per the germline V gene, CDR1 is SGHDT and CDR2 is YYEEEE. The CDR3 totals 17 residues.

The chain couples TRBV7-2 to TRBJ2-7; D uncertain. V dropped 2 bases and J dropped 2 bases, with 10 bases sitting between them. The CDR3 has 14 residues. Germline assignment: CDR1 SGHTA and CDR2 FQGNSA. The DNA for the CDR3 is TGTGCCAGCAGCTTAATCGGGTTCGCCTACGAGCAGTACTTC. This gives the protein CASSLIGFAYEQYF.

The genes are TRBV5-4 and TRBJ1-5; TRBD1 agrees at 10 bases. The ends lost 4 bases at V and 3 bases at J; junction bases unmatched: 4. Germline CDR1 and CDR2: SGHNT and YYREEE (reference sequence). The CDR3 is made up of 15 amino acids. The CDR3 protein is CASSRQGAINQPQHF. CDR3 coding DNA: TGTGCCAGCAGCCGACAGGGGGCAATCAATCAGCCCCAGCATTTT.